One sample yielded the 8 T cell receptor beta chains listed below, sequenced in a study of CD8 T cells in ankylosing spondylitis. TCRdb fed the 5' RACE reads into MiXCR, producing one record per CDR3 protein. This table holds some 150,000 distinct CDR3 sequences, over 10% found once. The sequencing input was blood, either unsorted or a sorted T cell fraction (not recorded which). The receptors here all came from a female donor with ankylosing spondylitis or in good health (not recorded which).

There are a few counts of this clonotype. The chain couples TRBV5-1 to TRBJ2-1; D uncertain. The CDR3 totals 14 residues. The V end lost 0 bases, the J end lost 5 bases, and 9 bases lay between the germline ends. Per the germline V gene, CDR1 is SGHRS and CDR2 is YFSETQ. The CDR3 DNA sequence: TGCGCCAGCAGCTTGGAGGGCAGAAACAATGAGCAGTTCTTC. As protein: CASSLEGRNNEQFF. The whole variable domain, filled in from reference TRBV5-1 and TRBJ2-1, reads KAGVTQTPRYLIKTRGQQVTLSCSPISGHRSVSWYQQTPGQGLQFLFEYFSETQRNKGNFPGRFSGRQFSNSRSEMNVSTLELGDSALYLCASSLEGRNNEQFFGPGTRLTVL.

This clonotype was detected ten times or more. The chain uses TRBV11-2 and TRBJ2-1; D may match TRBD1 or TRBD2 (5 bases each). Trimming stripped 6 bases from V and 4 bases from J, with 19 bases between. Per the germline V gene, CDR1 is SGHAT and CDR2 is FQNNGV. The CDR3 has 16 residues. CDR3 sequence reads: CASSSIRDLTYNEQFF. DNA for the CDR3: TGTGCCAGCAGTTCCATCCGGGACCTCACGTACAATGAGCAGTTCTTC. Using reference TRBV11-2 and TRBJ2-1 for the parts outside the CDR3, the full variable domain is EAGVAQSPRYKIIEKRQSVAFWCNPISGHATLYWYQQILGQGPKLLIQFQNNGVVDDSQLPKDRFSAERLKGVDSTLKIQPAKLEDSAVYLCASSSIRDLTYNEQFFGPGTRLTVL.

This clonotype showed up many times. The chain recombines TRBV2 with TRBJ2-3; D is undetermined. Germline V gene sequence: CDR1 SNHLY, CDR2 FYNNEI. The germline V and J ends were trimmed by 0 bases and 6 bases, with 7 bases remaining between them. This CDR3 has 13 residues. The CDR3 spells CASSEARMDTQYF. CDR3 in DNA: TGTGCCAGCAGTGAAGCGCGTATGGATACGCAGTATTTT.

V usage is TRBV24-1 and J usage is TRBJ1-2; no definite D call. The CDR3 runs to 12 residues. Germline-derived CDR1 and CDR2 are KGHDR and SFDVKD. V shed 4 bases and J shed 5 bases, with 7 bases lying between them. CDR3: CATSDQLYGYTF. CDR3 nucleotides: TGTGCCACCAGTGACCAACTTTATGGCTACACCTTC.

About this clonotype itself: This may arise from a read error, as a much more abundant clone is one base away. The chain recombines TRBV21-1 with TRBJ1-5. TRBV21-1 is annotated as a pseudogene. The CDR3 has 14 amino acids. CDR3 protein: CANSKKSPREPQHF. The DNA for the CDR3 is TGTGCCAACAGCAAAAAATCCCCGAGGGAGCCCCAGCATTTT.

This clonotype was counted at least ten times. The chain has TRBV7-2 and TRBJ2-3; TRBD2 is a possible D gene (5 bases). Trimming shortened V by 5 bases and J by 0 bases, and 9 bases separated the two germline ends. Germline lookup yields CDR1 SGHTA and CDR2 FQGNSA. The CDR3 covers 14 residues. CDR3 sequence (DNA): TGTGCCAGCAGCCCCCCGGGAAGCACAGATACGCAGTATTTT. This encodes CASSPPGSTDTQYF.

The chain uses TRBV28 and TRBJ2-7; possibly TRBD1 or TRBD2 for D (6 bases each). The CDR3 is 13 residues long. Germline V gene lookup returns CDR1 MDHEN and CDR2 SYDVKM. V was trimmed by 10 bases and J by 3 bases, leaving 16 bases between them. The CDR3 DNA reads as TGTGCCACCGTGGTCGGGGGCAACTACGAGCAGTACTTC. This encodes CATVVGGNYEQYF. Full variable domain (remainder filled in from reference TRBV28 and TRBJ2-7): DVKVTQSSRYLVKRTGEKVFLECVQDMDHENMFWYRQDPGLGLRLIYFSYDVKMKEKGDIPEGYSVSREKKERFSLILESASTNQTSMYLCATVVGGNYEQYFGPGTRLTVT.

The table lists this clonotype with many counts. This rearrangement joins TRBV6-4 to TRBJ2-2; D is unresolved. V was clipped by 2 bases and J by 5 bases, with 12 bases between them. The CDR3 has 15 amino acids. In germline, CDR1 is MRHNA, CDR2 SNTAGT. The CDR3 sequence is CASSDGSFSTGELFF. In DNA, the CDR3 is TGTGCCAGCAGTGACGGATCCTTCTCAACCGGGGAGCTGTTTTTT.